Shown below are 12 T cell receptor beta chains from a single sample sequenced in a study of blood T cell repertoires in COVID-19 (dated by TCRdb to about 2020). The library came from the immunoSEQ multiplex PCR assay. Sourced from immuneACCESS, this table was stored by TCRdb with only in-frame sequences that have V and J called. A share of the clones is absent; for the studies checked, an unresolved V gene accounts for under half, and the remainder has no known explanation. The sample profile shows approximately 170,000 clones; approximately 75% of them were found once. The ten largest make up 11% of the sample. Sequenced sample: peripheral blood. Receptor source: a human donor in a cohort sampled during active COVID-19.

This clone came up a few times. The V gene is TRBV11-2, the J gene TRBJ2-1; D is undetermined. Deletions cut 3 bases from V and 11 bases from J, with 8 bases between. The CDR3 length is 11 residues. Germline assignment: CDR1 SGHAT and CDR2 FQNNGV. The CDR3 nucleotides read TGTGCCAGCAGCTTGGAGATTCAGCAGTTCTTC. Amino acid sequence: CASSLEIQQFF.

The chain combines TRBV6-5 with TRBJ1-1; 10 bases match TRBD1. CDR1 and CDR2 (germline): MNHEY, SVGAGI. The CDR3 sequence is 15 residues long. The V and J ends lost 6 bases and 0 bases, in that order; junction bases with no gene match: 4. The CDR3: CASRGTGALNTEAFF. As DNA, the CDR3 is TGTGCCAGCAGAGGGACAGGGGCGTTGAACACTGAAGCTTTCTTT.

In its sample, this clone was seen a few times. CDR3 amino acids: CASSQTGTPLDYTF. The CDR3 DNA is TGTGCCAGCAGCCAGACAGGGACCCCCCTGGACTACACCTTC. The chain recombines TRBV3-1 (or the pseudogene TRBV3-2) with TRBJ1-2; TRBD1 agrees at 7 bases. The CDR3 loop spans 14 amino acids. The germline V gene encodes CDR1 LGHDT and CDR2 YNNKEL (reference sequence). V trimming: 3 bases; J trimming: 10 bases; junction bases outside the gene matches: 11.

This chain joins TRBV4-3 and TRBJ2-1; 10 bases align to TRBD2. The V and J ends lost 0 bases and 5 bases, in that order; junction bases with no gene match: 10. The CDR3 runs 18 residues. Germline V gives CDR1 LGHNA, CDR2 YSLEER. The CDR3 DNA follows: TGCGCCAGCAGCCAAGATAGGTCGAGCGGGAGGGAAAACAATGAGCAGTTCTTC. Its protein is CASSQDRSSGRENNEQFF.

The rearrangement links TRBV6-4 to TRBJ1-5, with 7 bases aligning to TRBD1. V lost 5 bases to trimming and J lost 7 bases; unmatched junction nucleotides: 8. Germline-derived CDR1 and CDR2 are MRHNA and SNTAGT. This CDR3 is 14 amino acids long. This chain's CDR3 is CASSPTGERQPQHF. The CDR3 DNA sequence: TGTGCCAGCAGTCCTACAGGGGAAAGACAGCCCCAGCATTTT.

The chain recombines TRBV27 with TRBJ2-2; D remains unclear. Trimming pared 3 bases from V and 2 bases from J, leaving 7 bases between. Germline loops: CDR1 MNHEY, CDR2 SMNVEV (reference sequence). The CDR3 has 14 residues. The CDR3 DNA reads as TGTGCCAGCAGTTTGAACAGAAACACCGGGGAGCTGTTTTTT. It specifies CASSLNRNTGELFF.

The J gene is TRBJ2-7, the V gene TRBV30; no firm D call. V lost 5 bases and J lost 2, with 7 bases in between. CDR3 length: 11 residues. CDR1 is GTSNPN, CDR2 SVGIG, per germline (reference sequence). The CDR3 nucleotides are TGTGCCTGGTCCCGAGCCTACGAGCAGTACTTC. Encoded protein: CAWSRAYEQYF.

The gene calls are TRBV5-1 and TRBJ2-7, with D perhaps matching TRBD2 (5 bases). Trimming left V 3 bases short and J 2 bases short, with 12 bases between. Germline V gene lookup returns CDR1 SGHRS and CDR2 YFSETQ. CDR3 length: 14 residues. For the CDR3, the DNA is TGCGCCAGCAGCTCGAAGCGGTTACCCTACGAGCAGTACTTC. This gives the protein CASSSKRLPYEQYF. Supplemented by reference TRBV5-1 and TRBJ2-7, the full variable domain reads KAGVTQTPRYLIKTRGQQVTLSCSPISGHRSVSWYQQTPGQGLQFLFEYFSETQRNKGNFPGRFSGRQFSNSRSEMNVSTLELGDSALYLCASSSKRLPYEQYFGPGTRLTVT.

Here the CDR3 DNA reads TGTGCCAGCAGCTTGGACTTGCCAGATACGCAGTATTTT. Protein: CASSLDLPDTQYF. The chain uses TRBV5-5 and TRBJ2-3, with D unresolved. The CDR3 has 13 residues. Germline loops: CDR1 SGHKS, CDR2 YYEKEE (reference sequence). Trimming removed 0 bases at V and 4 bases at J, with 6 bases between.

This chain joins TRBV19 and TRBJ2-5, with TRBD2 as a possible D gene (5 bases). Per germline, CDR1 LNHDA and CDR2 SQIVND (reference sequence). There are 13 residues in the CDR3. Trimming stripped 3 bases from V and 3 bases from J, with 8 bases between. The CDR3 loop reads CASSIQREETQYF. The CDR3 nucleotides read TGTGCCAGTAGTATTCAGAGGGAAGAGACCCAGTACTTC.

The CDR3 sequence: CATVDRGGLAQYF. CDR3 DNA: TGTGCCACCGTGGACAGGGGGGGTTTGGCCCAGTACTTC. The chain combines TRBV5-4 with TRBJ2-5, with TRBD1 matching over 10 bases. Per the germline V gene, CDR1 is SGHNT and CDR2 is YYREEE (reference sequence). After removal of 9 bases from V and 9 bases from J, the junction contained 11 bases not matched to a gene. This CDR3 region has 13 residues.

The CDR3 DNA is TGCGCCAGCAGCCAACATTTTGTCTCGGGGGGGCGTTACGAGCAGTACTTC. Translation gives CASSQHFVSGGRYEQYF. V gene TRBV4-3 combines with J gene TRBJ2-7; the match to TRBD2 covers 8 bases. The trim removed 2 bases at V and 4 bases at J, leaving 13 bases unmatched. Germline V lookup: CDR1 LGHNA, CDR2 YSLEER. The CDR3 contains 17 residues.